The T cell receptor beta chain described here comes from a study of blood T cell repertoires in COVID-19. Under the authors' procedure: From reference gene primer amplification, estimates of nucleated cell counts were derived. The table came from immunoSEQ multiplex PCR; TCRdb's copy has only in-frame clones and leaves some out. V, J and clone size reflect that table, while D and trimming were determined from the DNA. The table has 300,000 to 450,000 clones, more than 70% seen once; the top ten hold about 2.5%. The V and J ends lost 5 bases and 6 bases respectively, with 10 bases between them. The CDR3 loop spans 12 amino acids. Seattle-derived patients entered the study during active infection and were followed longitudinally.

The sample consisted of peripheral blood. This rearrangement joins TRBV12-3 or TRBV12-4 to TRBJ1-2, with D uncertain. This clonotype originated in a woman aged 60-75 years with COVID-19, enrolled during active disease. The DNA of the CDR3 is TGTGCCAGCAGTCCTGTCCGTAATGGCTACACCTTC. The encoded protein is CASSPVRNGYTF.